This T cell receptor (beta chain) came from a study of a mutant IDH1 vaccine in newly diagnosed glioma. In this sample, this clone turned up a few times. Sequenced by immunoSEQ multiplex PCR; TCRdb stores in-frame clones only, minus some. The sample has about 46,000 clones, 80% to 90% seen once. V gave up 7 bases and J gave up 3 bases, with 10 bases separating them. Germline-derived CDR1 and CDR2 are SGHRS and YFSETQ. The CDR3 runs 13 residues. Time point denoted: baseline, week 1 (first vaccination visit). Treatment noted: pre-vaccination baseline after standard-of-care therapy. Each of the donors came in with new WHO grade 3 or 4 astrocytomas that were IDH1-mutant and ATRX-lost.

V gene TRBV5-1 combines with J gene TRBJ1-4; possibly TRBD1 for D (6 bases). Material: PBMCs, obtained from a glioma patient treated with radiotherapy, temozolomide or both. The TCR sequence derives from a man in his forties or fifties with glioma. The chain's CDR3 is CASSQGPNEKLFF. The CDR3 nucleotides are TGCGCCAGCTCACAGGGCCCTAATGAAAAACTGTTTTTT.